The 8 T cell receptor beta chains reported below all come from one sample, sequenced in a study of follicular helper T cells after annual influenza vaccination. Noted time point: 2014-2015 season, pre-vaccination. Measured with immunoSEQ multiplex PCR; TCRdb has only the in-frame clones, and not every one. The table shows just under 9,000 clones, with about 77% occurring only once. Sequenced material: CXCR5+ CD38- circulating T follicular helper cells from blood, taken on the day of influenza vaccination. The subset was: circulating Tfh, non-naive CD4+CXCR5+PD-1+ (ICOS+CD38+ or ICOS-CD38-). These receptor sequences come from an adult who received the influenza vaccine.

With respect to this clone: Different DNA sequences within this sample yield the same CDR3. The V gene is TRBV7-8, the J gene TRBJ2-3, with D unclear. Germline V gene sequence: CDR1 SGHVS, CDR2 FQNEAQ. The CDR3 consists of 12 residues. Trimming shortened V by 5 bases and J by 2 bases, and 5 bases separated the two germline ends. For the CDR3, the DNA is TGTGCCAGCAGCCCTAACACAGATACGCAGTATTTT. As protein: CASSPNTDTQYF. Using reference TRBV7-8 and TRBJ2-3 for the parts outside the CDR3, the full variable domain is GAGVSQSPRYKVAKRGQDVALRCDPISGHVSLFWYQQALGQGPEFLTYFQNEAQLDKSGLPSDRFFAERPEGSVSTLKIQRTQQEDSAVYLCASSPNTDTQYFGPGTRLTVL.

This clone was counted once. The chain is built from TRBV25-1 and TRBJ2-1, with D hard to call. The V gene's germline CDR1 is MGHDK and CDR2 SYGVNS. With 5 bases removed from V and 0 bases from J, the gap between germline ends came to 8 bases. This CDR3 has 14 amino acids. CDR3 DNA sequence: TGTGCCAGCAGTCCGGCGGACTCCTACAATGAGCAGTTCTTC. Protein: CASSPADSYNEQFF. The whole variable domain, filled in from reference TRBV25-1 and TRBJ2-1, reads EADIYQTPRYLVIGTGKKITLECSQTMGHDKMYWYQQDPGMELHLIHYSYGVNSTEKGDLSSESTVSRIRTEHFPLTLESARPSHTSQYLCASSPADSYNEQFFGPGTRLTVL.

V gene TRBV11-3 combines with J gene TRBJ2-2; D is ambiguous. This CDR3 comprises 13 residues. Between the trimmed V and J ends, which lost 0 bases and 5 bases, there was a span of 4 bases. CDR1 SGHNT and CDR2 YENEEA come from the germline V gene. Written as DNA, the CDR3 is TGTGCCAGCAGCTTAGAAGGAACCGGGGAGCTGTTTTTT. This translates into CASSLEGTGELFF.

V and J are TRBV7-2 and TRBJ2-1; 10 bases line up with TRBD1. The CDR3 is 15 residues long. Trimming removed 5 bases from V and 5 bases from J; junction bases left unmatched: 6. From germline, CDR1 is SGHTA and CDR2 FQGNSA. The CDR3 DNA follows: TGTGCCAGCAGCCGAACCGGGACAGGGGACAATGAGCAGTTCTTC. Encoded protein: CASSRTGTGDNEQFF.

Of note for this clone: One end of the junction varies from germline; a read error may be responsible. The CDR3 is CATSRDPYSNQSQHF. DNA for the CDR3: TGTGCCACCAGCAGAGATCCGTATAGCAATCAGTCCCAGCATTTT. The chain joins TRBV15 to TRBJ1-5; D is unresolved. Germline values: CDR1 LNHNV, CDR2 YYDKDF (reference sequence). The CDR3 totals 15 residues.

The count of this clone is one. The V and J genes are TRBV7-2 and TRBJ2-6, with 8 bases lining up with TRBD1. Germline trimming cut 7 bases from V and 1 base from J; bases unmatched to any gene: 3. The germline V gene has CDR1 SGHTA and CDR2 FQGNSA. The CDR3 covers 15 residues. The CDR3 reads CASTTGGSGANVLTF. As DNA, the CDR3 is TGTGCCAGCACCACAGGGGGATCTGGGGCCAACGTCCTGACTTTC.

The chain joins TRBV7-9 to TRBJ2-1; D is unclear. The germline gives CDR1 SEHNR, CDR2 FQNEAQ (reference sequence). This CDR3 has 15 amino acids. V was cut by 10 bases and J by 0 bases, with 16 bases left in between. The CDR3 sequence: CATKTDLNSYNEQFF. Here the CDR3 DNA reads TGTGCCACAAAGACGGACCTTAACTCCTACAATGAGCAGTTCTTC.

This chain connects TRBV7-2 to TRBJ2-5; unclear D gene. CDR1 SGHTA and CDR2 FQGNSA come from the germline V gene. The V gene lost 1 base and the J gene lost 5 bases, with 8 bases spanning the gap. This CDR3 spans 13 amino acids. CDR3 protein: CASSLVLAETQYF. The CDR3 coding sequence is TGTGCCAGCAGCTTAGTGTTAGCTGAGACCCAGTACTTC.